These T cell receptor beta chains were read from a single sample in a study of cytomegalovirus exposure and HLA in healthy donors. Here immunoSEQ multiplex PCR was the method, and the copy in TCRdb shows in-frame clones only, minus some. The profile covers approximately 120,000 clones, with roughly 89% appearing a single time and 1.5% to 2% taken by the ten largest. The sequenced material came from PBMCs. The receptors here all came from a young woman in good health and CMV-seronegative. CDR3s include the opening cysteine and the closing phenylalanine or tryptophan. The D gene is left open where the match is weak. Expanded clones are given a class, and other clones once, few, many or no size at all.

V	size	D	J	CDR3	DNA
TRBV5-4	NA	TRBD1	TRBJ1-5	CASSLDGTGLQPQHF	TGTGCCAGCAGCCTGGACGGGACAGGGCTTCAGCCCCAGCATTTT
TRBV21-1	NA	NA	TRBJ1-5	CASSNARSGTNSNQPQHF	TGTGCCAGCAGCAATGCAAGATCCGGGACAAATAGCAATCAGCCCCAGCATTTT
TRBV5-6	NA	NA	TRBJ2-7	CASSYRTTSYEQYF	TGTGCCAGCAGCTACAGGACTACTTCCTACGAGCAGTACTTC
TRBV5-1	NA	NA	TRBJ1-1	CASSSITGTTEAFF	TGCGCCAGCAGCTCGATTACAGGGACCACTGAAGCTTTCTTT
TRBV6-5	NA	NA	TRBJ2-5	CASSYGGGMLETQYF	TGTGCCAGCAGTTACGGTGGAGGGATGTTGGAGACCCAGTACTTC
TRBV4-1	NA	TRBD2	TRBJ2-3	CASSQDRASGGSDTQYF	TGCGCCAGCAGCCAAGATCGGGCTAGCGGGGGCTCAGATACGCAGTATTTT
TRBV19	once	TRBD2	TRBJ2-1	CASKGQAGGFYNEQFF	TGTGCCAGTAAGGGCCAAGCGGGAGGTTTCTACAATGAGCAGTTCTTC
TRBV11-3	NA	TRBD1	TRBJ1-3	CASSLRRGHGNTIYF	TGTGCCAGCAGTCTACGCAGGGGGCACGGAAACACCATATATTTT
TRBV7-8	NA	NA	TRBJ1-1	CASSEDRQMNTEAFF	TGTGCCAGCAGCGAAGACAGGCAGATGAACACTGAAGCTTTCTTT
TRBV28	once	TRBD2	TRBJ2-7	CASSSFASGGFYEQYF	TGTGCCAGCAGTTCATTTGCTAGCGGGGGGTTCTACGAGCAGTACTTC
TRBV27	NA	NA	TRBJ1-6	CASSQGQSGSPLHF	TGTGCCAGCAGCCAGGGACAATCGGGCTCACCCCTCCACTTT
TRBV7-2	NA	NA	TRBJ1-4	CASSPNPANEKLFF	TGTGCCAGCAGCCCCAATCCAGCTAATGAAAAACTGTTTTTT
TRBV19	once	NA	TRBJ2-3	CASSRPQTGTDTQYF	TGTGCCAGCAGCCGGCCCCAGACAGGCACAGATACGCAGTATTTT
TRBV5-1	NA	TRBD2	TRBJ2-1	CASSSGGTYNEQFF	TGCGCCAGCAGCTCCGGGGGGACGTACAATGAGCAGTTCTTC
TRBV28	NA	TRBD2	TRBJ2-7	CASSPLTGGLAYEQYF	TGTGCCAGCAGTCCCCTTACGGGGGGATTGGCCTACGAGCAGTACTTC
TRBV30	NA	NA	TRBJ2-5	CASSWGRETQYF	TGTGCCTCGAGTTGGGGGAGGGAGACCCAGTACTTC
TRBV7-2	NA	NA	TRBJ2-3	CASGTKAADTQYF	TGTGCCAGCGGAACTAAAGCTGCAGATACGCAGTATTTT
TRBV27	NA	TRBD2	TRBJ2-3	CASSGTSGAKRGTDTQYF	TGTGCCAGCAGCGGGACTAGCGGGGCCAAACGGGGCACAGATACGCAGTATTTT
TRBV10-1	NA	TRBD2	TRBJ2-7	CASSERFIGRAYEQYF	TGCGCCAGCAGTGAGCGCTTTATCGGGAGGGCCTACGAGCAGTACTTC
TRBV30	NA	NA	TRBJ1-1	CAWIKANTEAFF	TGTGCCTGGATCAAAGCTAACACTGAAGCTTTCTTT
TRBV9	NA	TRBD2	TRBJ2-1	CASSRASGGPHEQFF	TGTGCCAGCAGCCGCGCTAGCGGGGGGCCCCATGAGCAGTTCTTC
TRBV25-1	NA	NA	TRBJ2-3	CASSEGAASTDTQYF	TGTGCCAGCAGTGAAGGGGCAGCTAGCACAGATACGCAGTATTTT
TRBV6-1	NA	NA	TRBJ1-2	CASTGSSAGDNGYTF	TGTGCCAGCACCGGTAGCAGTGCAGGGGATAATGGCTACACCTTC
TRBV10-1	NA	TRBD2	TRBJ2-1	CASSEPRIAGGPPLGDEQFF	TGCGCCAGCAGTGAGCCACGGATAGCGGGAGGGCCTCCCCTTGGGGATGAGCAGTTCTTC
TRBV7-2	few	TRBD1	TRBJ2-7	CASSWLTGLDEQYF	TGTGCCAGCAGCTGGTTGACAGGGCTCGACGAGCAGTACTTC
TRBV27	few	NA	TRBJ1-5	CASSLSGLDQPQHF	TGTGCCAGCAGTTTATCGGGGCTGGATCAGCCCCAGCATTTT
TRBV5-1	NA	TRBD2	TRBJ2-7	CASSSISGRGDEQYF	TGCGCCAGCAGCTCCATTAGCGGGAGGGGGGACGAGCAGTACTTC
TRBV7-2	once	NA	TRBJ1-6	CASSLTAGSGSPLHF	TGTGCCAGCAGCTTAACGGCAGGCAGCGGCTCACCCCTCCACTTT
TRBV28	NA	TRBD1	TRBJ1-4	CASSPDRGQNEKLFF	TGTGCCAGCAGCCCTGACAGGGGGCAAAATGAAAAACTGTTTTTT
TRBV27	NA	NA	TRBJ1-5	CASSLSAQGKQPQHF	TGTGCCAGCAGTTTATCGGCACAGGGTAAACAGCCCCAGCATTTT
TRBV5-1	once	NA	TRBJ1-6	CASRRWTSAGPSYNSPLHF	TGCGCCAGCAGGCGCTGGACCTCAGCGGGGCCCTCCTATAATTCACCCCTCCACTTT
TRBV9	NA	TRBD1	TRBJ1-4	CASSVDGTANEKLFF	TGTGCCAGCAGCGTAGATGGGACAGCTAATGAAAAACTGTTTTTT
TRBV7-3	NA	NA	TRBJ2-1	CASSSQGGLRNEQFF	TGTGCCAGCAGCTCGCAGGGTGGGCTCAGGAATGAGCAGTTCTTC
TRBV7-9	NA	NA	TRBJ2-7	CASSAREVEQYF	TGTGCCAGCAGCGCCCGTGAGGTCGAGCAGTACTTC
TRBV30	NA	NA	TRBJ1-2	CAWSVGAGLDEGNTF	TGTGCCTGGAGTGTAGGGGCAGGCCTGGATGAAGGTAACACCTTC
TRBV5-4	NA	TRBD2	TRBJ2-1	CASSLNPTSGRGNEQFF	TGTGCCAGCAGCTTGAATCCCACTAGCGGGAGAGGGAATGAGCAGTTCTTC
TRBV10-3	NA	NA	TRBJ1-2	CAISEITGKAYGYTF	TGTGCCATCAGTGAGATTACAGGGAAAGCCTATGGCTACACCTTC
TRBV7-3	once	TRBD1	TRBJ1-1	CASSLTPGQTTDEAFF	TGTGCCAGCAGCTTAACACCGGGACAGACGACCGATGAAGCTTTCTTT
TRBV29-1	NA	TRBD1	TRBJ1-2	CSVKTGGRNYGYTF	TGCAGCGTAAAGACAGGGGGCAGGAACTATGGCTACACCTTC
TRBV15	few	NA	TRBJ2-7	CATSRDREPYEQYF	TGTGCCACCAGCAGAGATCGGGAGCCCTACGAGCAGTACTTC
TRBV15	NA	NA	TRBJ2-7	CATSMPSVPEQYF	TGTGCCACCAGCATGCCTAGCGTCCCCGAGCAGTACTTC
TRBV4-1	NA	TRBD1	TRBJ2-2	CASSQDRETGGLGGELFF	TGCGCCAGCAGCCAAGATAGGGAGACAGGGGGCTTAGGCGGGGAGCTGTTTTTT
TRBV7-2	NA	TRBD2	TRBJ2-1	CASSLMTSLYNEQFF	TGTGCCAGCAGCTTAATGACTAGCCTGTACAATGAGCAGTTCTTC
TRBV19	NA	TRBD1	TRBJ2-7	CASSPRDSIYEQYF	TGTGCCAGTAGTCCCCGGGACAGTATCTACGAGCAGTACTTC
TRBV30	NA	NA	TRBJ1-4	CAWSISPGTTNEKLFF	TGTGCCTGGAGTATCTCACCAGGTACAACTAATGAAAAACTGTTTTTT
TRBV7-2	NA	TRBD2	TRBJ2-7	CASRARAGAYEQYF	TGTGCCAGCAGAGCCCGCGCGGGAGCTTACGAGCAGTACTTC
TRBV19	NA	TRBD1	TRBJ1-5	CASSAPGQPNQPQHF	TGTGCCAGTAGTGCCCCGGGACAGCCCAATCAGCCCCAGCATTTT
TRBV5-6	NA	TRBD1	TRBJ2-7	CASSAGQGSSYEQYF	TGTGCCAGCAGCGCTGGACAGGGGAGCTCCTACGAGCAGTACTTC
TRBV19	NA	TRBD2	TRBJ2-7	CASSPHTSGSLSYEQYF	TGTGCCAGTAGTCCTCACACTAGCGGGAGTCTGAGCTACGAGCAGTACTTC
TRBV5-4	once	TRBD2	TRBJ2-7	CASSQLAGGPGEQYF	TGTGCCAGCAGCCAACTAGCGGGAGGGCCAGGCGAGCAGTACTTC